The count of the clone carrying this T cell receptor (beta chain) is one. Its antigen remains unknown. The sample comes from a study of CD8 T cells in ankylosing spondylitis. Broader study findings: Ankylosing spondylitis blood seemed to carry a telltale TCR beta motif made of roughly 8 highly homologous variants. Within matched ankylosing spondylitis synovial fluid, disease-linked clones were reportedly significantly enriched. Several of the motif variants were reported before in synovial fluid and blood from reactive arthritis. CD8+ by phenotype, disease-linked clones were relatively rare in peripheral blood.

Germline values: CDR1 SQVTM, CDR2 ANQGSEA. V was cut by 6 bases and J by 9 bases, with 15 bases left in between. The length of the CDR3 is 12 residues. By quantitative 5'-RACE with molecular barcodes, the TCR beta libraries were made. Using its own MiXCR run on the 5' RACE reads, TCRdb lists one record per CDR3 protein. The sample has a few hundred thousand distinct CDR3 sequences, around 17% seen once. Sample: blood, either unsorted or a sorted T cell fraction (not recorded which). The chain uses TRBV29-1 and TRBJ2-1; TRBD2 is a possible D gene (6 bases). The receptor was isolated from a male donor with ankylosing spondylitis. CDR3 DNA sequence: TGCAGCGTGTCCACGGGAGTTAGTGAGCAGTTCTTC. Its translation is CSVSTGVSEQFF.